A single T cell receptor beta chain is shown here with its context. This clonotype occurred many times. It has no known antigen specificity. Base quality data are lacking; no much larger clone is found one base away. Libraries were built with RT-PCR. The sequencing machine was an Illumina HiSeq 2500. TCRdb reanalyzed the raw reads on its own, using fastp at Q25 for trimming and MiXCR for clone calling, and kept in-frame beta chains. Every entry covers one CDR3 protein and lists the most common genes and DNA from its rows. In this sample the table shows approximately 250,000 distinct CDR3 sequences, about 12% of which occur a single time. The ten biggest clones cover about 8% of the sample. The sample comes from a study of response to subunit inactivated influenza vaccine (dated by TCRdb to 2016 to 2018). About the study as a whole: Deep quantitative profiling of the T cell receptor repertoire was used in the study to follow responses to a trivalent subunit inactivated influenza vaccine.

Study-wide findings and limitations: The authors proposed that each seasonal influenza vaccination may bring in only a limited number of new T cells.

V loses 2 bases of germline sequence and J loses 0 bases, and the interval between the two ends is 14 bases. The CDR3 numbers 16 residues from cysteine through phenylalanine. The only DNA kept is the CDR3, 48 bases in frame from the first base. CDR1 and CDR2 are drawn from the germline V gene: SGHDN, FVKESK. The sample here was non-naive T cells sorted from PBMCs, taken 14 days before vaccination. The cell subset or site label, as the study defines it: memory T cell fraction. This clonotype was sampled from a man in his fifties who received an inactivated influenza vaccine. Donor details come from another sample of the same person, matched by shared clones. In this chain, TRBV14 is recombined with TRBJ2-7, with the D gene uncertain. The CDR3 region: CASSQTVGPLSYEQYF. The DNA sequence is TGTGCCAGCAGCCAAACGGTTGGGCCTCTCTCCTACGAGCAGTACTTC.